This TCR beta chain derives from a study of CD8 T cells in Susac syndrome. The RNA, about 0.45 to 1 ug, was put through reverse transcription using random hexamers. TCR beta CDR3 was amplified by immunoSEQ multiplex PCR. This amplification extended across 54 Vbeta and 13 Jbeta segments. TCRdb re-called the immunoSEQ multiplex PCR reads with MiXCR, one entry per CDR3 protein. The table has about 120,000 distinct CDR3 sequences, about 95% seen once. With V trimmed by 5 bases and J by 5 bases, 5 bases remained unmatched. There are 16 residues in the CDR3. CDR1 is SGHTA, CDR2 FQGTGA, per germline. What was sequenced was CD8+ T cells from PBMCs. The sequence was collected from a human donor with Susac syndrome. The chain is built from TRBV7-3 and TRBJ2-5; TRBD2 aligns across 16 bases. DNA for the CDR3: TGTGCCAGCAGCCTCCTGGGACTAGCGGGAGGGGAGACCCAGTACTTC. Its translation: CASSLLGLAGGETQYF.